The source of this T cell receptor (beta chain) is a study of blood T cell repertoires in COVID-19. Study information: Italy, Spain and the United States were the sources of the convalescent and acute COVID-19 samples. Sources were T cells, B-cell-depleted T cells, or PBMCs; the material itself was cDNA or gDNA.

The CDR3 is 17 amino acids. V was trimmed by 0 bases and J by 2 bases, leaving 19 bases between them. Per germline, CDR1 GTSNPN and CDR2 SVGIG (reference sequence). Seattle participants joined during active infection and were tracked over time. Sequencing used immunoSEQ multiplex PCR; TCRdb keeps in-frame clones, though not all of them. The repertoire holds 540,000 or so clones, with 70% to 90% as singletons. Sequencing used peripheral blood. This chain connects TRBV30 to TRBJ2-5, with a possible D match to TRBD2 (5 bases). The source is a woman aged 45-60 years with COVID-19, enrolled during active disease. CDR3 nucleotide sequence: TGTGCCTGGAGTGTAATCGACGAACGCGGGTCACAAGAGACCCAGTACTTC. It specifies CAWSVIDERGSQETQYF.